The entry below gives a single TCR beta chain sequence along with its context. What it binds is unknown. These data come from a study of blood T cells in healthy people across ages. With a J-beta primer mix and a sample-barcoded 5' primer, a second PCR ran about 7 to 11 cycles. The template-switch adaptor was a 5' adaptor with 12 random nucleotides. It tagged each cDNA molecule. A minimum of 3 million CDR3-containing paired-end reads was obtained for each sample. MiXCR, run by TCRdb on the 5' RACE reads, gives a single entry per CDR3 protein. The sample includes under 1,000,000 distinct CDR3 sequences, 35% to 40% of them seen just once. Overall study results and limits: From one million sequenced T cells, diversity estimates were lower bounds.

V was cut by 0 bases and J by 11 bases, with 25 bases left in between. Per germline, CDR1 DFQATT and CDR2 SNEGSKA (reference sequence). The CDR3 loop spans 16 amino acids. The rearrangement uses TRBV20-1 and TRBJ1-1; unclear D gene. The sequence was obtained from a man younger than 35 in good health. Sequencing used blood. CDR3 sequence: CSARDGTYDGVAWAFF. The DNA of the CDR3 is TGCAGTGCTAGAGATGGTACCTACGATGGGGTGGCGTGGGCTTTCTTT.